These T cell receptor beta chains were read from a single sample in a study of preoperative IRX-2 immunotherapy in early breast cancer. Sequenced by immunoSEQ multiplex PCR; TCRdb stores in-frame clones only, minus some. There are approximately 12,000 clones in the sample; roughly 88% occur only once, and approximately 29% lies in the top ten. This specimen was collected from a patient treated with IRX-2 immunotherapy. These receptors came from a human donor with breast cancer. The CDR3 runs from the conserved cysteine through the conserved F or W. The D gene is left open where the match is weak. The listing skips clone size in some rows; elsewhere it reads once, few, many or a size class.

v_call	j_call	clone_size	d_call	cdr3_aa	cdr3_nt
TRBV7-2	TRBJ1-3	NA	NA	CASSLVGGSGNTIYF	TGTGCCAGCAGCTTAGTTGGGGGCTCTGGAAACACCATATATTTT
TRBV27	TRBJ2-6	once	NA	CATGRRSGANVLTF	TGTGCCACCGGACGTAGATCTGGGGCCAACGTCCTGACTTTC
TRBV7-9	TRBJ1-5	NA	TRBD1	CASSMGQGLGQPQHF	TGTGCCAGCAGCATGGGACAGGGATTGGGTCAGCCCCAGCATTTT
TRBV2	TRBJ1-5	NA	TRBD1	CASSTDRGKNIYQPQHF	TGTGCCAGCAGTACGGACAGGGGAAAGAATATCTATCAGCCCCAGCATTTT
TRBV7-8	TRBJ1-4	few	TRBD1	CASSLGRQGVTELFF	TGTGCCAGCAGCTTGGGGCGACAGGGCGTAACGGAACTGTTTTTT
TRBV18	TRBJ1-4	NA	NA	CASSPMRGALNEKLFF	TGTGCCAGCTCACCGATGAGAGGGGCGCTTAATGAAAAACTGTTTTTT
TRBV5-1	TRBJ1-2	NA	NA	CASSLWQGRANYGYTF	TGCGCCAGCAGCTTGTGGCAGGGGCGAGCTAACTATGGCTACACCTTC
TRBV2	TRBJ1-3	NA	NA	CASRRGSGNTIYF	TGTGCCAGCAGACGGGGTTCGGGAAACACCATATATTTT
TRBV4-1	TRBJ2-3	NA	NA	CASSQDRAREISTDTQYF	TGCGCCAGCAGCCAAGATCGGGCCAGAGAGATTAGCACAGATACGCAGTATTTT
TRBV25-1	TRBJ2-5	NA	NA	CASSSLVGAQYF	TGTGCCAGCAGTAGTCTTGTCGGGGCCCAGTACTTC
TRBV4-2	TRBJ1-2	NA	NA	CASRVTDGASNYGYTF	TGTGCCAGCAGAGTTACCGACGGAGCCTCTAACTATGGCTACACCTTC
TRBV18	TRBJ1-4	NA	TRBD1	CASSPPGGWKEKLFF	TGTGCCAGCTCACCCCCAGGGGGGTGGAAGGAAAAACTGTTTTTT
TRBV6-5	TRBJ1-2	NA	NA	CASSYSSTGLTYGYTF	TGTGCCAGCAGTTACTCAAGTACAGGACTTACCTATGGCTACACCTTC
TRBV5-5	TRBJ2-3	once	TRBD1	CASSTLGQPDTQYF	TGTGCCAGCAGCACTTTGGGACAGCCAGATACGCAGTATTTT
TRBV6-1	TRBJ2-7	NA	NA	CASSEALGSYEQYF	TGTGCCAGCAGTGAAGCCCTCGGGTCCTACGAGCAGTACTTC
TRBV11-2	TRBJ1-1	NA	NA	CASSLTPDTEAFF	TGTGCCAGCAGCTTAACCCCGGACACTGAAGCTTTCTTT
TRBV6-1	TRBJ1-1	NA	NA	CASPYGRSNTEAFF	TGTGCCAGCCCTTACGGACGTAGTAACACTGAAGCTTTCTTT
TRBV6-1	TRBJ2-2	NA	TRBD2	CASSEPIGGAGELFF	TGTGCCAGCAGTGAACCAATCGGGGGGGCCGGGGAGCTGTTTTTT
TRBV6-5	TRBJ1-2	NA	TRBD1	CATTTRQGAYGYTF	TGTGCCACTACCACCCGACAGGGCGCCTATGGCTACACCTTC
TRBV7-8	TRBJ1-1	few	NA	CASSPWSGEAFF	TGTGCCAGCAGCCCTTGGAGCGGGGAAGCTTTCTTT
TRBV27	TRBJ1-4	NA	NA	CASTGSPNEKLFF	TGTGCCAGCACAGGGTCACCTAATGAAAAACTGTTTTTT
TRBV7-3	TRBJ1-1	NA	TRBD1	CASSLIPGQVNTEAFF	TGTGCCAGCAGCCTCATACCGGGACAGGTGAACACTGAAGCTTTCTTT
TRBV18	TRBJ1-2	once	TRBD1	CASSRRDSDYGYTF	TGTGCCAGCTCAAGACGGGACAGCGACTATGGCTACACCTTC
TRBV6-5	TRBJ2-3	NA	TRBD1	CASRTGQGISDTQYF	TGTGCCAGCAGAACGGGACAGGGGATTTCAGATACGCAGTATTTT
TRBV4-2	TRBJ1-1	NA	NA	CASTASQGLNTEAFF	TGTGCCAGCACCGCCAGCCAGGGTTTGAACACTGAAGCTTTCTTT
TRBV15	TRBJ1-6	few	NA	CATSRVRSNNSPLHF	TGTGCCACCAGCAGAGTCAGGTCCAATAATTCACCCCTCCACTTT
TRBV2	TRBJ1-6	NA	NA	CASSKLGGGGTLNSPLHF	TGTGCCAGCAGTAAGCTCGGAGGGGGGGGTACTCTTAATTCACCCCTCCACTTT
TRBV30	TRBJ1-2	NA	TRBD1	CACLDPGTGRAYGYTF	TGTGCCTGCTTGGACCCTGGGACAGGGAGGGCCTATGGCTACACCTTC
TRBV2	TRBJ2-5	NA	TRBD1	CASRGTGWETQYF	TGTGCCAGCAGAGGGACAGGGTGGGAGACCCAGTACTTC